This T cell receptor (beta chain) was retrieved from a study of blood T cell repertoires in COVID-19. Study at large: The analysed material was cDNA or gDNA that came from T cells, B-cell-depleted T cells, or PBMCs.

Here immunoSEQ multiplex PCR was the method, and the copy in TCRdb shows in-frame clones only, minus some. Seen here are about 270,000 clones, approximately 85% observed once, and the top ten hold approximately 10%. This CDR3 spans 15 amino acids. Looked up from germline, CDR1 is WSHSY and CDR2 is SAAADI. V lost 6 bases and J lost 7; bases outside the gene matches: 13. The rearrangement uses TRBV10-2 and TRBJ2-5, with 8 bases lining up with TRBD2. Sequencing was carried out using peripheral blood. This TCR derives from a woman between 65 and 79 years old with acute or convalescent COVID-19. The CDR3 nucleotides read TGCGCCAGCAGCGCTAGCGCCAGCGGGGGTGGGACCCAGTACTTC. Protein sequence: CASSASASGGGTQYF.